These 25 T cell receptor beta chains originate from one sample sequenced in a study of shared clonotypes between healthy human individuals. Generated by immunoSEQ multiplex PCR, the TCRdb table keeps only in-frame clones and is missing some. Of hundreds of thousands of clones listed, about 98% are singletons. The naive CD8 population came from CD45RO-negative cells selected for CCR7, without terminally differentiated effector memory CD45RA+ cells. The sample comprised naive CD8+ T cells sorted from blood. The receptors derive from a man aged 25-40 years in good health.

CDR3 residues: CASSLRLTYEQYF. CDR3 DNA sequence: TGTGCCAGCAGTCTTAGGTTAACCTACGAGCAGTACTTC. The chain carries TRBV27 and TRBJ2-7; D gene unclear. CDR3 length: 13 amino acids. V was shortened by 5 bases and J by 2 bases, with 10 bases between the two germline ends. Per germline, CDR1 MNHEY and CDR2 SMNVEV (reference sequence).

The CDR3 region has the DNA TGTGCCAGCAGTTACAAGGGCGGGACCTACGAGCAGTACTTC. It codes for CASSYKGGTYEQYF. The gene calls are TRBV27 and TRBJ2-7, with a weak D call TRBD2 (6 bases). Germline loops: CDR1 MNHEY, CDR2 SMNVEV (reference sequence). The V and J ends lost 4 bases and 2 bases respectively, with 12 bases between them. The CDR3 spans 14 residues.

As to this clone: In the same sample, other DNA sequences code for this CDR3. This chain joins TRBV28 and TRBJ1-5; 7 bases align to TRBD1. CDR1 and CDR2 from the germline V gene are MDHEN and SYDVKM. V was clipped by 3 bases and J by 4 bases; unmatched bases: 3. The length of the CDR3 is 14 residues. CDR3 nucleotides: TGTGCCAGCAGTTTGCAACAGGGGAATCAGCCCCAGCATTTT. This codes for CASSLQQGNQPQHF.

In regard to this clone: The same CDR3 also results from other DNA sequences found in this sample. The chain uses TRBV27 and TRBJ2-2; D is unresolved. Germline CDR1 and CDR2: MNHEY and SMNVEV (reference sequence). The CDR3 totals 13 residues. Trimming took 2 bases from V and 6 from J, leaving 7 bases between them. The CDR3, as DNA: TGTGCCAGCAGTTTAAGTGGGTCCGGGGAGCTGTTTTTT. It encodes CASSLSGSGELFF.

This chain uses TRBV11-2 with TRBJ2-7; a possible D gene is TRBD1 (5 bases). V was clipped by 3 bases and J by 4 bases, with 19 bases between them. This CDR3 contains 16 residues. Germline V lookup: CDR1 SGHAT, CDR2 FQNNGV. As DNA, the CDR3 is TGTGCCAGCAGCTTGATTATAGGCCCGCAGGGTTACGAGCAGTACTTC. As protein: CASSLIIGPQGYEQYF. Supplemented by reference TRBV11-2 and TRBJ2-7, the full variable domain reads EAGVAQSPRYKIIEKRQSVAFWCNPISGHATLYWYQQILGQGPKLLIQFQNNGVVDDSQLPKDRFSAERLKGVDSTLKIQPAKLEDSAVYLCASSLIIGPQGYEQYFGPGTRLTVT.

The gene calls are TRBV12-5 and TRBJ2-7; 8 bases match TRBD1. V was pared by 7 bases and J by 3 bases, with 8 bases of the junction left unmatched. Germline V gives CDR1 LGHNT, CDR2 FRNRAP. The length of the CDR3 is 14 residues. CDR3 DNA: TGTGCTAGTGCACCGGGACAGGATTTCTACGAGCAGTACTTC. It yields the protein CASAPGQDFYEQYF.

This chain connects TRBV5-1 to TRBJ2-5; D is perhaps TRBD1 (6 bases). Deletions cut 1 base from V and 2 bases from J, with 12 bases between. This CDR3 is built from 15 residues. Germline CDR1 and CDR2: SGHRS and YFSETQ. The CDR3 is CASSLRTGRQETQYF. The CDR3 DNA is TGCGCCAGCAGCTTGCGCACAGGGAGACAAGAGACCCAGTACTTC.

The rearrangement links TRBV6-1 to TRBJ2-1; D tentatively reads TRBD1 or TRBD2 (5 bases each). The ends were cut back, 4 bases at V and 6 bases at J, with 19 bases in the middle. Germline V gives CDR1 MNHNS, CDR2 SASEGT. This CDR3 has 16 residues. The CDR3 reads CASSGFPGPQTNEQFF. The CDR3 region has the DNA TGTGCCAGCAGTGGCTTCCCGGGACCCCAAACCAATGAGCAGTTCTTC.

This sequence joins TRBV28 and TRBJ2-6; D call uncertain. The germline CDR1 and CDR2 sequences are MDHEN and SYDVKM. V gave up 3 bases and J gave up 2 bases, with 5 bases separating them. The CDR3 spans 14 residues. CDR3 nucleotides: TGTGCCAGCAGTTTTGGTCCTGGGGCCAACGTCCTGACTTTC. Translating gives CASSFGPGANVLTF. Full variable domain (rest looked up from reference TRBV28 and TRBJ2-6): DVKVTQSSRYLVKRTGEKVFLECVQDMDHENMFWYRQDPGLGLRLIYFSYDVKMKEKGDIPEGYSVSREKKERFSLILESASTNQTSMYLCASSFGPGANVLTFGAGSRLTVL.

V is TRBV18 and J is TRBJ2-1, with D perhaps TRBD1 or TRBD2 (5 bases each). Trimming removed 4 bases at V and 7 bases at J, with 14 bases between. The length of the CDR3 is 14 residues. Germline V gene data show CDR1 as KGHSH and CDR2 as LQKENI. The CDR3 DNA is TGTGCCAGCTCACTCCGGGGCTCCGGGAATGAGCAGTTCTTC. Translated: CASSLRGSGNEQFF.

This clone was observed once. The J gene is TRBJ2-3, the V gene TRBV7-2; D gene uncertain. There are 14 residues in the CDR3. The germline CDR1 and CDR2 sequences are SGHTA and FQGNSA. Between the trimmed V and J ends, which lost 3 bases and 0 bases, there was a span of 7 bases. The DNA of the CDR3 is TGTGCCAGCAGCTTTCTTGACAGCACAGATACGCAGTATTTT. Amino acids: CASSFLDSTDTQYF.

CDR3 protein: CASSPRTNSEGDEKLFF. The CDR3 region has the DNA TGTGCCAGCAGTCCACGAACCAACTCCGAGGGTGATGAAAAACTGTTTTTT. The chain carries TRBV28 and TRBJ1-4; D unclear. Per germline, CDR1 MDHEN and CDR2 SYDVKM. The CDR3 runs 17 residues. V shed 5 bases and J shed 6 bases, with 22 bases lying between them.

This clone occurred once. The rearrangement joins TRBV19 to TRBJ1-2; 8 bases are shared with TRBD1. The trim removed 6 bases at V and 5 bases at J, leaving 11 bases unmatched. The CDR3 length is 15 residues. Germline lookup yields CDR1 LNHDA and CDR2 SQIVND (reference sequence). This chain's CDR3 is CASSHTLGTGYGYTF. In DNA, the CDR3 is TGTGCCAGTAGCCATACCCTCGGGACAGGATATGGCTACACCTTC.

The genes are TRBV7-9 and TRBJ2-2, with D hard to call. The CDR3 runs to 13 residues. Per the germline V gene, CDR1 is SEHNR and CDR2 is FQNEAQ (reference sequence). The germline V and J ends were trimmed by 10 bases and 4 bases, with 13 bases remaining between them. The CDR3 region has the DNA TGTGCCACCTTCCCCTCGAGCACCGGGGAGCTGTTTTTT. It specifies CATFPSSTGELFF.

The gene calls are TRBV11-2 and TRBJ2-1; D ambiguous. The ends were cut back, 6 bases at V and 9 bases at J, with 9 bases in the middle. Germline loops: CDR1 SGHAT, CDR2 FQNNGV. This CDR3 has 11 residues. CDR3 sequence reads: CASSSLGEQFF. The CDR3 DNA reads TGTGCCAGCAGTTCGCTTGGTGAGCAGTTCTTC. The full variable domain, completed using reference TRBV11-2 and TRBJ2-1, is EAGVAQSPRYKIIEKRQSVAFWCNPISGHATLYWYQQILGQGPKLLIQFQNNGVVDDSQLPKDRFSAERLKGVDSTLKIQPAKLEDSAVYLCASSSLGEQFFGPGTRLTVL.

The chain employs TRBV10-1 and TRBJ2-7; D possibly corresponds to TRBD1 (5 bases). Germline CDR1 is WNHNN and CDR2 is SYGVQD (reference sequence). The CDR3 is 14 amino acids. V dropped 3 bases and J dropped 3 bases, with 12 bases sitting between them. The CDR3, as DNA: TGCGCCAGCAGTGATCAGGGCACATACTACGAGCAGTACTTC. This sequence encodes CASSDQGTYYEQYF.

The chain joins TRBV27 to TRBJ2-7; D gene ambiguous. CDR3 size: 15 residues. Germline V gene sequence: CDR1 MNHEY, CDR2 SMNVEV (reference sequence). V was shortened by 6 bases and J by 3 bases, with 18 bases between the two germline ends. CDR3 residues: CASRVGPEVLYEQYF. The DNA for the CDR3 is TGTGCCAGCAGGGTTGGGCCTGAGGTCCTCTACGAGCAGTACTTC.

CDR3 loop: CASIRSPSNQPQHF. The CDR3 DNA follows: TGTGCCAGCATAAGGTCGCCTAGCAATCAGCCCCAGCATTTT. The genes are TRBV6-4 and TRBJ1-5, with D unresolved. Per the germline V gene, CDR1 is MRHNA and CDR2 is SNTAGT. This CDR3 spans 14 amino acids. V was clipped by 7 bases and J by 0 bases, with 10 bases between them.

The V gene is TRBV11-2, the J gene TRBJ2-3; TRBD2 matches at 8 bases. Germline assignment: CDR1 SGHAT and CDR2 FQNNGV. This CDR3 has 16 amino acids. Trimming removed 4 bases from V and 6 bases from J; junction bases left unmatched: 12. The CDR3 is CASSSWTSRTADTQYF. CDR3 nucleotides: TGTGCCAGCAGCTCGTGGACTAGCAGAACCGCGGATACGCAGTATTTT.

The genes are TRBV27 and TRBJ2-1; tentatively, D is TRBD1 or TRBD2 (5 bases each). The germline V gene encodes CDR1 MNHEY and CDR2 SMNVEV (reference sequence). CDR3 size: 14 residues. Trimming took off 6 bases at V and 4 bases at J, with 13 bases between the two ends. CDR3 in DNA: TGTGCCAGCAGAAACCCGGGACGATACAATGAGCAGTTCTTC. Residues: CASRNPGRYNEQFF.

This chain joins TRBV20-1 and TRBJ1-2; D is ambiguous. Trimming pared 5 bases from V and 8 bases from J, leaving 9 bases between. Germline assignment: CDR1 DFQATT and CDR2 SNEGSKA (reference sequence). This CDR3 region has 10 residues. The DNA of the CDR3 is TGCAGTGCTCATACCGGAGGCTACACCTTC. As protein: CSAHTGGYTF.

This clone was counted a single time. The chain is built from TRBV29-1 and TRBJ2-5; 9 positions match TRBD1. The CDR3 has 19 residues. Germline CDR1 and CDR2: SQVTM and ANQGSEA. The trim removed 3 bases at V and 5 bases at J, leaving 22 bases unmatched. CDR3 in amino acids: CSVDSGISGTGLRGETQYF. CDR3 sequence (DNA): TGCAGCGTTGACTCTGGGATTTCCGGGACAGGGTTAAGAGGGGAGACCCAGTACTTC.

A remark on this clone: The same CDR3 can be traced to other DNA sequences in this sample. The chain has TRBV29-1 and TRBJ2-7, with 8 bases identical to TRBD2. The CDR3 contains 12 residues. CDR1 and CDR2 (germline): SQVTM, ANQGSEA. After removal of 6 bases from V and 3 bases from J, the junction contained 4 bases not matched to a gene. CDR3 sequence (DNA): TGCAGCGTGCGAACTAGCGGCTACGAGCAGTACTTC. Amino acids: CSVRTSGYEQYF.

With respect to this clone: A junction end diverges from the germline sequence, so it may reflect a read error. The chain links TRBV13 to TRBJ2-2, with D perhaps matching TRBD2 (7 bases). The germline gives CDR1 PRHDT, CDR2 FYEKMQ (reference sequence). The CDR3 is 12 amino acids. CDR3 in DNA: TGTGCCAGCAGCTCACCGAGGGGGGGGCTGTTTTTT. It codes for CASSSPRGGLFF.

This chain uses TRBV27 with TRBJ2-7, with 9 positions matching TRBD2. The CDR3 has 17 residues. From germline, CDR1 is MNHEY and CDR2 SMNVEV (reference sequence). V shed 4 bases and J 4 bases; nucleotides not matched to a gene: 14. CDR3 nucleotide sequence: TGTGCCAGCAGTTCCCACGCTAGGGGACTAGCCAGTTACGAGCAGTACTTC. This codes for CASSSHARGLASYEQYF.